Below, 8 T cell receptor beta chains from the same sample are listed, as sequenced in a study of blood T cell repertoires in COVID-19. This table comes from immunoSEQ multiplex PCR, and its TCRdb copy is limited to in-frame clones, with some not included. The sample has approximately 210,000 clones, more than 80% seen once. The specimen sequenced was peripheral blood. The receptors derive from a man aged 25-40 years who had recovered from COVID-19.

J is TRBJ1-2 and V is TRBV6-1; D possibly corresponds to TRBD1 (6 bases). Trimming removed 0 bases from V and 4 bases from J, with 12 bases in between. This CDR3 has 15 residues. Germline lookup yields CDR1 MNHNS and CDR2 SASEGT. The CDR3 DNA follows: TGTGCCAGCAGTGAAGCGGGGGCCCTAACCTATGGCTACACCTTC. Protein product: CASSEAGALTYGYTF.

DNA for the CDR3: TGTGCCTGGAGACCGGGGGGGATAAACGAGCAGTACTTC. Amino acids: CAWRPGGINEQYF. The chain combines TRBV30 with TRBJ2-7, with TRBD2 matching over 8 bases. The CDR3 loop spans 13 amino acids. The trim removed 3 bases at V and 5 bases at J, leaving 6 bases unmatched. Germline values: CDR1 GTSNPN, CDR2 SVGIG (reference sequence). The complete variable domain, with remaining parts taken from reference TRBV30 and TRBJ2-7, reads SQTIHQWPATLVQPVGSPLSLECTVEGTSNPNLYWYRQAAGRGLQLLFYSVGIGQISSEVPQNLSASRPQDRQFILSSKKLLLSDSGFYLCAWRPGGINEQYFGPGTRLTVT.

The J gene is TRBJ2-1, the V gene TRBV27; the match to TRBD2 covers 9 bases. The CDR3 totals 17 residues. Trimming removed 2 bases from V and 3 bases from J; junction bases left unmatched: 8. Germline loops: CDR1 MNHEY, CDR2 SMNVEV (reference sequence). DNA of the CDR3: TGTGCCAGCAGTTTAGGGAATAGCGGGGGAGTCTACAATGAGCAGTTCTTC. Translation: CASSLGNSGGVYNEQFF.

The table lists this clone with a count of one. The chain is built from TRBV4-1 and TRBJ2-3; 7 bases are a match to TRBD2. Germline lookup yields CDR1 MGHRA and CDR2 YSYEKL. The CDR3 covers 18 residues. V lost 1 base, J lost 6 bases, and 16 bases stayed unmatched. CDR3 in amino acids: CASSQGGGRGRVVDTQYF. The CDR3 coding sequence is TGCGCCAGCAGCCAAGGGGGGGGTAGAGGGCGCGTGGTGGATACGCAGTATTTT.

The genes are TRBV5-1 and TRBJ2-5; D remains unclear. The V end lost 3 bases, the J end lost 3 bases, and 6 bases lay between the germline ends. Germline-derived CDR1 and CDR2 are SGHRS and YFSETQ. This CDR3 region has 12 residues. DNA of the CDR3: TGCGCCAGCAGCTCAGTCGAAGAGACCCAGTACTTC. It specifies CASSSVEETQYF.

The rearrangement uses TRBV5-4 and TRBJ2-3; D gene unclear. Germline CDR1 SGHNT, CDR2 YYREEE (reference sequence). V lost 3 bases, J lost 2 bases, and 10 bases lay in between. This CDR3 contains 14 residues. CDR3 DNA sequence: TGTGCCAGCAGCTCGACTCTGGACACAGATACGCAGTATTTT. This translates into CASSSTLDTDTQYF.

The V and J genes are TRBV11-2 and TRBJ2-5; D is unresolved. The CDR3 is 16 residues long. Trimming cost V 1 base and J 4 bases, with 16 bases left between them. CDR1 and CDR2 from the germline V gene are SGHAT and FQNNGV. CDR3 nucleotide sequence: TGTGCCAGCAGCTTAGTTCAATCCTCGGGTGGAGAGACCCAGTACTTC. Encoded protein: CASSLVQSSGGETQYF.

The chain combines TRBV5-6 with TRBJ1-2; D gene uncertain. Germline values: CDR1 SGHDT, CDR2 YYEEEE. This CDR3 is built from 12 residues. Trimming took off 1 base at V and 8 bases at J, with 9 bases between the two ends. The CDR3: CASSLFREGYTF. DNA for the CDR3: TGTGCCAGCAGCTTGTTCCGCGAGGGCTACACCTTC.